These T cell receptor beta chains were read from a single sample in a study of T cell repertoires in cytomegalovirus infection. TCRdb redid the calling of the reads with MiXCR, one entry per CDR3 protein. This table has about 600,000 distinct CDR3 sequences, about 24% appearing once. The sequencing sample was made of CD8+ T cells from PBMCs. These receptors all stem from a human donor in good health (CMV status not recorded). Some clones in this sample may be carry-over from other donors' samples. The CDR3 runs from the conserved cysteine through the conserved F or W. D genes are given only for firm matches. Size tells how often a clone was seen (once, few, many) or the class of an expanded clone, and some rows leave it out.

D gene	V gene	clone size	J gene	CDR3 protein	CDR3 DNA
.	TRBV27	few	TRBJ2-5	CASSLRRFGETQYF	TGTGCCAGCAGTTTACGCCGATTTGGTGAGACCCAGTACTTC
.	TRBV4-2	.	TRBJ2-1	CASSHYNHNEQFF	TGTGCCAGCAGCCATTATAACCACAATGAGCAGTTCTTC
TRBD2	TRBV6-5	.	TRBJ2-1	CASGESGGGLDVQFF	TGTGCCAGCGGTGAAAGCGGGGGGGGTTTGGATGTGCAGTTCTTC
.	TRBV6-4	few	TRBJ1-1	CASRKGRNTEAFF	TGTGCCAGCAGGAAAGGGAGGAACACTGAAGCTTTCTTT
.	TRBV9	.	TRBJ1-2	CASSRRDDSNYGYTF	TGTGCCAGCAGCAGACGGGACGATTCTAACTATGGCTACACCTTC
.	TRBV11-2	.	TRBJ2-7	CASSRSSGASYEQYF	TGTGCCAGCAGCCGAAGCAGTGGGGCTTCCTACGAGCAGTACTTC
TRBD2	TRBV28	few	TRBJ2-2	CASSGRQRGGLGGELFF	TGTGCCAGCAGTGGGCGGCAGCGGGGGGGCCTCGGCGGGGAGCTGTTTTTT
.	TRBV7-8	few	TRBJ2-2	CASSPDRRTNTGELFF	TGTGCCAGCAGCCCCGACAGGAGGACGAACACCGGGGAGCTGTTTTTT
.	TRBV28	many	TRBJ2-2	CASPGVTGELFF	TGTGCCAGTCCCGGCGTAACCGGGGAGCTGTTTTTT
TRBD2	TRBV20-1	.	TRBJ2-2	CSARISAGLAGGLEPGELFF	TGCAGTGCTAGAATTTCCGCGGGACTAGCGGGGGGCCTGGAACCCGGGGAGCTGTTTTTT
.	TRBV20-1	few	TRBJ2-1	CSARDIGDPLDEQFF	TGCAGTGCTAGAGATATAGGGGACCCCCTGGATGAGCAGTTCTTC
.	TRBV20-1	.	TRBJ1-2	CSASPGQFWGYTF	TGCAGTGCTAGCCCCGGACAGTTCTGGGGCTACACCTTC
TRBD2	TRBV27	.	TRBJ2-1	CASSLRTSGGARSYNEQFF	TGTGCCAGCAGTTTACGGACTAGCGGGGGTGCCCGGTCCTACAATGAGCAGTTCTTC
.	TRBV4-1	many	TRBJ1-1	CASSQRQNTEAFF	TGCGCCAGCAGCCAAAGACAGAACACTGAAGCTTTCTTT